The sequence of this T cell receptor beta chain was determined in a study of human T cells and chemical hapten exposure. Germline V lookup: CDR1 MNHEY, CDR2 SVGEGT. V lost 3 bases to trimming and J lost 4 bases; unmatched junction nucleotides: 4. CDR3 length: 14 amino acids. The time point was: pre-sensitization, week 0. Treatment specified: therapeutic diphenylcyclopropenone sensitization with weekly scalp DPC. MiXCR, run by TCRdb on the RACE reads, gives a single entry per CDR3 protein. Among tens of thousands of distinct CDR3 sequences listed, about 11% were seen once. This clonotype was observed many times.

This TCR derives from a woman between 40 and 55 years old with alopecia areata. Some clones in this sample may be carry-over from other donors' samples. This material consisted of whole blood, taken in connection with sensitization to the hapten diphenylcyclopropenone (DPC). This chain links TRBV6-2 or TRBV6-3 with TRBJ1-2, with 8 bases aligning to TRBD1. CDR3 residues: CASSYGQGAYGYTF. CDR3 bases: TGTGCCAGCAGTTATGGACAGGGCGCCTATGGCTACACCTTC.